The following is a T cell receptor beta chain sequence with its context. No antigen is known for it. This sample is drawn from a study of T cell responses to AZD1222 COVID-19 vaccine. Whole-study findings and limits: Repertoires were obtained solely post-peak T cell response.

Between the trimmed V and J ends, which lost 1 base and 8 bases, there was a span of 12 bases. Germline values: CDR1 SGHAT, CDR2 FQNNGV. This CDR3 has 14 amino acids. Pooling covered second doses at about 4 or about 12 weeks. Data came from immunoSEQ multiplex PCR; TCRdb stores just in-frame clones and leaves some out. The sample comprises 180,000 or so clones, under 95% of which are singletons, and approximately 1.2% rests with the top ten. Sequenced here: peripheral blood, sampled 28 days after the second AZD1222 dose. The chain combines TRBV11-2 with TRBJ2-4; possibly TRBD1 for D (6 bases). The source of this sequence is an adult who received the AZD1222 COVID-19 vaccine. CDR3: CASSLGIGGDIQYF. In DNA, the CDR3 is TGTGCCAGCAGCTTAGGTATAGGGGGAGACATTCAGTACTTC.